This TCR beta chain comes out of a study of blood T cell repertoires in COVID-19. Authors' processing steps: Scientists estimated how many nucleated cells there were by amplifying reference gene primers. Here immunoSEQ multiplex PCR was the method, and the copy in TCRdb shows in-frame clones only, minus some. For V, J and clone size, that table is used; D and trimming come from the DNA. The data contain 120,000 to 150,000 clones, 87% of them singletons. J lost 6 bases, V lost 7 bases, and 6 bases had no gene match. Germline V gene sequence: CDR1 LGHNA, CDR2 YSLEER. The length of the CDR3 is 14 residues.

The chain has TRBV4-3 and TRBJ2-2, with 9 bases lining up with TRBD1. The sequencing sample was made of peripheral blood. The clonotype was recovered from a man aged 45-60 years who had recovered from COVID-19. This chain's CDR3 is CASKRGTGSGELFF. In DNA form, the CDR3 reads TGCGCCAGCAAAAGAGGGACAGGGTCCGGGGAGCTGTTTTTT.